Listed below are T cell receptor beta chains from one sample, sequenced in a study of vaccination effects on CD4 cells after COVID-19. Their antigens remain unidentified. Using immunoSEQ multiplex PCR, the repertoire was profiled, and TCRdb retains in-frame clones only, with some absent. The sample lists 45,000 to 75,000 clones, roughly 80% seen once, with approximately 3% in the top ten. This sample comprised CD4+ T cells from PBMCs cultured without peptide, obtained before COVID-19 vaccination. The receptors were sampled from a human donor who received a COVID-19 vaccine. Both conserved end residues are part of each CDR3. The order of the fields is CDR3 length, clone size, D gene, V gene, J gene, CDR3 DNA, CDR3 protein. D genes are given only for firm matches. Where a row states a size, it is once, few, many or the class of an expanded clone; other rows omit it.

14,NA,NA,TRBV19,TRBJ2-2,TGTGCCAGTAGTATAGGGCAGAAGACCGGGGAGCTGTTTTTT,CASSIGQKTGELFF
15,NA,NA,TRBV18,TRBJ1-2,TGTGCCAGCTCACCTTCGCGTACGTGGAACTATGGCTACACCTTC,CASSPSRTWNYGYTF
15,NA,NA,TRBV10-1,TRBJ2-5,TGCGCCAGCAGTGAGTCGCCACGGTGGGGGGAGACCCAGTACTTC,CASSESPRWGETQYF
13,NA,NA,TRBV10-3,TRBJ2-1,TGTGCCATCAGTGAGCGGCAGCACAATGAGCAGTTCTTC,CAISERQHNEQFF
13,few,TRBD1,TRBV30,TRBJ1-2,TGTGCCTGGAGTGTACAGGGGAATAGTGGCTACACCTTC,CAWSVQGNSGYTF
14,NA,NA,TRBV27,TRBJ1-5,TGTGCCAGCAGCGAGGGCGGGGGATGGCAGCCCCAGCATTTT,CASSEGGGWQPQHF
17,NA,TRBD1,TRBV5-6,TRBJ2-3,TGTGCCAGCAGCCCCCTTGATTATGGGACAGGGGCAGATACGCAGTATTTT,CASSPLDYGTGADTQYF
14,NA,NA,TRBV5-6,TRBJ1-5,TGTGCCAGCAGCCTCAGGGGTAGCAATCAGCCCCAGCATTTT,CASSLRGSNQPQHF
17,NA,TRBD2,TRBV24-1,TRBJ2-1,TGTGCCACCAGTGATTTCCGGACTAGCGGGGGGGTCAATGAGCAGTTCTTC,CATSDFRTSGGVNEQFF
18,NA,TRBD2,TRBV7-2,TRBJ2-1,TGTGCCAGCAGCACAGTCATCGGGGCGGGGGGGTTCCACAATGAGCAGTTCTTC,CASSTVIGAGGFHNEQFF
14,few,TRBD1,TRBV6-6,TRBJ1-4,TGTGCCAGCAGTTACTCGGGACAGGGAGCGGTACTGTTTTTT,CASSYSGQGAVLFF
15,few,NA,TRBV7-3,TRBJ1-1,TGTGCCAGCAGCTTAAAAGGAGGCGCGAACACTGAAGCTTTCTTT,CASSLKGGANTEAFF
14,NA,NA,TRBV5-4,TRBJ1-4,TGTGCCAGCAGAGTCGGGGGAGGGAATGAAAAACTGTTTTTT,CASRVGGGNEKLFF
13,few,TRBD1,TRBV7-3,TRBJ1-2,TGTGCCAGCAGCCGGGGACAGTCCTATGGCTACACCTTC,CASSRGQSYGYTF
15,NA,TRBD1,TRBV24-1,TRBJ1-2,TGTGCCACCAGTGAAACCGGGACAGGGTCCTATGGCTACACCTTC,CATSETGTGSYGYTF
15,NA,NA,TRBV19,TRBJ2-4,TGTGCCAGTAGCTCCGGTCACCGAGCCAAAAACATTCAGTACTTC,CASSSGHRAKNIQYF
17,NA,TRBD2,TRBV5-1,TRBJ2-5,TGCGCCAGCAGCCCCGGGCGGGGGACTAGCGTGGCCGAGACCCAGTACTTC,CASSPGRGTSVAETQYF
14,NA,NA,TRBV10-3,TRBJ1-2,TGTGCCATCAGTCTCGGGGGTTCCCCCTATGGCTACACCTTC,CAISLGGSPYGYTF
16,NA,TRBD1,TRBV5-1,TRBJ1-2,TGCGCCAGCAGCTTGCCCGGGGGGACAGCAAACTATGGCTACACCTTC,CASSLPGGTANYGYTF
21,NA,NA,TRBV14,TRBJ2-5,TGTGCCAGCAGCCACCCCTACAGAATAGGGGGGGCATTAGTTTCGATGGAGACCCAGTACTTC,CASSHPYRIGGALVSMETQYF
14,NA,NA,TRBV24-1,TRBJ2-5,TGTGCCACCAGTGATCCAACCCTGAGAGAGACCCAGTACTTC,CATSDPTLRETQYF
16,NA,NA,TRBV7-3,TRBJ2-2,TGTGCCAGCAGCAAAGAAGGGGGACTGGGCACCGGGGAGCTGTTTTTT,CASSKEGGLGTGELFF
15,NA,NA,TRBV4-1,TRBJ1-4,TGCGCCAGCAGCCGCCCGGGACCGATGAATGAAAAACTGTTTTTT,CASSRPGPMNEKLFF
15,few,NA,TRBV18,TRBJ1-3,TGTGCCAGCTCCTCGGACACTTATGCTGGAAACACCATATATTTT,CASSSDTYAGNTIYF
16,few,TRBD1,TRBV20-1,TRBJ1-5,TGCAGTGCTAGTGTTTATCAGGGGGTCGGCAATCAGCCCCAGCATTTT,CSASVYQGVGNQPQHF
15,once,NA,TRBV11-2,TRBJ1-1,TGTGCCAGCAGCTTAGATGGGGTAGCGAACACTGAAGCTTTCTTT,CASSLDGVANTEAFF
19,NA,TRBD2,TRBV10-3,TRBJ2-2,TGTGCCATCAGTGAACCCCCCGGGAGCGGGGCGGTCGGTGGCGGGGAGCTGTTTTTT,CAISEPPGSGAVGGGELFF
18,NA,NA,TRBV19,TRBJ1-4,TGTGCCAGTAGTATCATGAGGGCGGCGGCAGCAACTAATGAAAAACTGTTTTTT,CASSIMRAAAATNEKLFF
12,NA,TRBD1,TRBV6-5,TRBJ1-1,TGTGCCAGCAGTCAGACAGGGCGTGAAGCTTTCTTT,CASSQTGREAFF
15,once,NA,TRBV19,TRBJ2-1,TGTGCCAGTAGTATAGGACGACTGCCACCTAATGAGCAGTTCTTC,CASSIGRLPPNEQFF
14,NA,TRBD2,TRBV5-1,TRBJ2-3,TGCGCCAGCAGCCCGGGACTAGCGTCGGATACGCAGTATTTT,CASSPGLASDTQYF
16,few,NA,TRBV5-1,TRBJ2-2,TGCGCCAGCAGCTCAGGGCAGGCTCCTTACACCGGGGAGCTGTTTTTT,CASSSGQAPYTGELFF
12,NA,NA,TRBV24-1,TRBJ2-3,TGTGCCACCAGTGATTACAGGGAAACGCAGTATTTT,CATSDYRETQYF
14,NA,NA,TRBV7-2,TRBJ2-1,TGTGCCAGCAGCCCCTCGACGGTTATCAATGAGCAGTTCTTC,CASSPSTVINEQFF
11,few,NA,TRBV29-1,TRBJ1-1,TGCAGCGTGAAAATCTGGGGTGACGCTTTCTTT,CSVKIWGDAFF
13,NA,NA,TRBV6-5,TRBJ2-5,TGTGCCAGCAGGCCCCTGGATACAGAGACCCAGTACTTC,CASRPLDTETQYF
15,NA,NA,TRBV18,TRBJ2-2,TGTGCCAGCTCAAAGAACAGGGCGAACACCGGGGAGCTGTTTTTT,CASSKNRANTGELFF
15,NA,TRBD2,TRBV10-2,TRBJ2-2,TGCGCCACGACTAGCGGGGGGGCCGGGGACGGGGAGCTGTTTTTT,CATTSGGAGDGELFF
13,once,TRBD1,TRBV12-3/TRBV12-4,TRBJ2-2,TGTGCCAGCAGGGACAGGGTGACCGGGGAGCTGTTTTTT,CASRDRVTGELFF
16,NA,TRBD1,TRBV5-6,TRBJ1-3,TGTGCCAGCAGCTTCGACAGGGTGACATCTGGAAACACCATATATTTT,CASSFDRVTSGNTIYF